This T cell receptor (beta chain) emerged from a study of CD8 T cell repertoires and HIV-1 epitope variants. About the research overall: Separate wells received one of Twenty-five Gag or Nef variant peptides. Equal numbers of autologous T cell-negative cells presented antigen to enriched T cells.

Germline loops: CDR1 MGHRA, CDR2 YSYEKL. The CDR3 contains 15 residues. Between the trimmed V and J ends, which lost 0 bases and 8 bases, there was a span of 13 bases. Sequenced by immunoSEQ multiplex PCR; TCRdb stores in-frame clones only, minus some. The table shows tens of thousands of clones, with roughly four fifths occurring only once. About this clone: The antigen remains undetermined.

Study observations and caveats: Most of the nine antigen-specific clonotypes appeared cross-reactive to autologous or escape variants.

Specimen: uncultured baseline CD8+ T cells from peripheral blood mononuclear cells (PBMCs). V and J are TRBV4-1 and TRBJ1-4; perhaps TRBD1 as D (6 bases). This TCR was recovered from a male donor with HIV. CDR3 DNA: TGCGCCAGCAGCCAAGATGGGGGGCTGGACGAAAAACTGTTTTTT. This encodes CASSQDGGLDEKLFF.